Below, 24 T cell receptor beta chains from the same sample are listed, as sequenced in a study of shared clonotypes between healthy human individuals. Sequencing used immunoSEQ multiplex PCR; TCRdb keeps in-frame clones, though not all of them. This sample yields 2 million to 2.5 million clones, of which nearly 97% are seen a single time; about 0.13% belongs to the top ten. The sample consisted of naive CD4+ T cells sorted from blood. As for subset: CD45RA+ positively selected. The receptor set was obtained from a man aged 18 to 29 in good health.

The J gene is TRBJ2-2, the V gene TRBV9; possibly TRBD2 for D (5 bases). The CDR3 is made up of 14 amino acids. Germline assignment: CDR1 SGDLS and CDR2 YYNGEE. Trimming stripped 5 bases from V and 4 bases from J, with 12 bases between. The CDR3 DNA sequence: TGTGCCAGCAGTCAAGCGGCCGTCACCGGGGAGCTGTTTTTT. It specifies CASSQAAVTGELFF.

This clone has just a few counts. The V call is TRBV11-2, the J call TRBJ2-1, with D maybe TRBD2 (5 bases). There are 13 residues in the CDR3. The germline V gene encodes CDR1 SGHAT and CDR2 FQNNGV. The V end lost 0 bases, the J end lost 6 bases, and 6 bases lay between the germline ends. The chain's CDR3 is CASSLDLANEQFF. The CDR3 DNA follows: TGTGCCAGCAGCTTAGATCTAGCCAATGAGCAGTTCTTC.

This chain links TRBV7-9 with TRBJ2-2; tentative D call: TRBD2 (5 bases). V lost 7 bases, J lost 0 bases, and 15 bases lay in between. The CDR3 totals 16 residues. Germline V CDR1 and CDR2: SEHNR, FQNEAQ (reference sequence). CDR3 sequence (DNA): TGTGCCAGCACCAACGGGGTGGCAGCGAACACCGGGGAGCTGTTTTTT. Protein product: CASTNGVAANTGELFF.

V is TRBV19 and J is TRBJ2-5, with D possibly matching TRBD2 (6 bases). Germline V lookup: CDR1 LNHDA, CDR2 SQIVND (reference sequence). Deletions cut 5 bases from V and 6 bases from J, with 13 bases between. The CDR3 is made up of 13 amino acids. DNA of the CDR3: TGTGCCAGTAGTGGACCGGGAGCAAAGACCCAGTACTTC. Its translation is CASSGPGAKTQYF.

The count of this clone is one. The chain is built from TRBV10-1 and TRBJ1-3, with D unresolved. V was pared by 8 bases and J by 4 bases, with 12 bases between. Germline loops: CDR1 WNHNN, CDR2 SYGVQD (reference sequence). The CDR3 is made up of 13 amino acids. Here the CDR3 reads CASQDGPGNTIYF. The CDR3 DNA is TGCGCCAGCCAGGACGGGCCGGGAAACACCATATATTTT.

As regards this clone: The sample holds other DNA sequences that translate to the same CDR3. This chain links TRBV5-1 with TRBJ2-3; 10 bases are shared with TRBD1. Germline V CDR1 and CDR2: SGHRS, YFSETQ. There are 15 residues in the CDR3. With 0 bases clipped from V and 4 bases from J, the junction kept 2 bases outside the gene matches. CDR3 sequence: CASSLVGQGADTQYF. Written as DNA, the CDR3 is TGCGCCAGCAGCTTGGTTGGACAGGGGGCAGATACGCAGTATTTT.

This clone was recorded only once. The chain is built from TRBV28 and TRBJ1-1, with 8 nucleotides matching TRBD1. V shed 5 bases, J shed 0 bases, and the junction held 2 bases outside the gene matches. The CDR3 has 14 amino acids. Germline V lookup: CDR1 MDHEN, CDR2 SYDVKM. The CDR3 sequence: CASSTGQVNTEAFF. The CDR3 coding sequence is TGTGCCAGCAGTACGGGACAGGTGAACACTGAAGCTTTCTTT.

This clone was observed once. The chain links TRBV6-1 to TRBJ2-2; D not certain. The CDR3 is 11 amino acids. The V and J ends lost 7 bases and 7 bases respectively, with 7 bases between them. The germline V gene has CDR1 MNHNS and CDR2 SASEGT. This CDR3 is CASIGDGELFF. The CDR3 DNA sequence: TGTGCCAGCATTGGCGACGGGGAGCTGTTTTTT.

The chain employs TRBV6-1 and TRBJ1-2; the match to TRBD1 covers 9 bases. This CDR3 contains 15 residues. V shed 4 bases and J 8 bases; nucleotides not matched to a gene: 11. Germline V CDR1 and CDR2: MNHNS, SASEGT. The CDR3 DNA reads TGTGCCAGCAGTGGCCCGGGACAGGGTTTTGGCGGCTACACCTTC. As protein: CASSGPGQGFGGYTF.

The CDR3 region is CAIKNGNTGELFF. The CDR3 DNA is TGTGCCATCAAGAATGGGAACACCGGGGAGCTGTTTTTT. This rearrangement joins TRBV10-3 to TRBJ2-2; D remains unclear. The CDR3 sequence is 13 residues long. CDR1 and CDR2 (germline): ENHRY, SYGVKD. V lost 7 bases, J lost 1 base, and 7 bases lay in between.

The chain carries TRBV30 and TRBJ2-1; D remains unclear. Trimming removed 2 bases at V and 8 bases at J, with 7 bases between. Germline-derived CDR1 and CDR2 are GTSNPN and SVGIG (reference sequence). CDR3 length: 11 amino acids. The CDR3 region is CAWSLEYEQFF. As DNA, the CDR3 is TGTGCCTGGAGTCTAGAGTATGAGCAGTTCTTC.

J is TRBJ1-2 and V is TRBV9, with D possibly TRBD1 on 5 matching bases. The CDR3 is 14 amino acids. V lost 2 bases, J lost 7 bases, and 15 bases lay in between. The germline V gene has CDR1 SGDLS and CDR2 YYNGEE. In nucleotides, the CDR3 is TGTGCCAGCAGCGTCCTCCAGGGTGTTGGTGGCTACACCTTC. This sequence encodes CASSVLQGVGGYTF.

V is TRBV7-6 and J is TRBJ2-5; perhaps D is TRBD1 or TRBD2 (5 bases each). The CDR3 consists of 14 residues. V gave up 1 base and J gave up 5 bases, with 11 bases separating them. Germline V gene lookup returns CDR1 SGHVS and CDR2 FNYEAQ. The CDR3 coding sequence is TGTGCCAGCAGCTTAGATCGGGGCCGGGAGACCCAGTACTTC. Protein sequence: CASSLDRGRETQYF.

The chain links TRBV19 to TRBJ1-5; D is unclear. The CDR3 is 13 amino acids. With 8 bases removed from V and 3 bases from J, the gap between germline ends came to 11 bases. Per germline, CDR1 LNHDA and CDR2 SQIVND (reference sequence). The CDR3 loop is CASGPEFNQPQHF. The CDR3 bases are TGTGCCAGTGGTCCAGAATTCAATCAGCCCCAGCATTTT.

This clone has more than one count but fewer than ten. The chain combines TRBV30 with TRBJ1-1, with D perhaps matching TRBD1 (5 bases). The germline CDR1 and CDR2 sequences are GTSNPN and SVGIG (reference sequence). The V end lost 4 bases, the J end lost 8 bases, and 23 bases lay between the germline ends. The CDR3 is 15 amino acids. The CDR3 reads CAWTQRQSTPPEAFF. The CDR3 coding sequence is TGTGCCTGGACCCAGCGACAGTCCACACCTCCAGAAGCTTTCTTT.

The V call is TRBV27, the J call TRBJ2-7; D not certain. V lost 3 bases, J lost 1 base, and 16 bases lay in between. The CDR3 is made up of 16 amino acids. The germline CDR1 and CDR2 sequences are MNHEY and SMNVEV (reference sequence). The CDR3 spells CASSFSRVSFSYEQYF. CDR3 coding DNA: TGTGCCAGCAGTTTCTCCCGGGTCAGCTTTTCCTACGAGCAGTACTTC.

This chain links TRBV7-8 with TRBJ1-4; D is perhaps TRBD1 (5 bases). The germline V gene has CDR1 SGHVS and CDR2 FQNEAQ. Trimming pared 5 bases from V and 8 bases from J, leaving 9 bases between. The length of the CDR3 is 12 residues. The CDR3 protein is CASSPGGEKLFF. CDR3 in DNA: TGTGCCAGCAGCCCGGGGGGGGAAAAACTGTTTTTT.

This clone was recorded once. The rearrangement links TRBV30 to TRBJ2-5; D is unresolved. Germline V gene lookup returns CDR1 GTSNPN and CDR2 SVGIG (reference sequence). This CDR3 contains 14 residues. Trimming took off 4 bases at V and 0 bases at J, with 12 bases between the two ends. DNA of the CDR3: TGTGCCTGGAAGGTCGGTCACCACCAAGAGACCCAGTACTTC. Translation gives CAWKVGHHQETQYF.

The chain joins TRBV2 to TRBJ2-3; 9 bases are shared with TRBD2. This CDR3 has 15 amino acids. The ends lost 4 bases at V and 5 bases at J; junction bases unmatched: 7. Germline values: CDR1 SNHLY, CDR2 FYNNEI. CDR3 sequence: CASSASGAPGDTQYF. Written as DNA, the CDR3 is TGTGCCAGCAGTGCTAGCGGGGCCCCAGGAGATACGCAGTATTTT.

The V gene is TRBV7-8, the J gene TRBJ1-1; D uncertain. Germline CDR1 is SGHVS and CDR2 is FQNEAQ. This CDR3 has 14 residues. V lost 5 bases, J lost 1 base, and 11 bases lay in between. CDR3 DNA sequence: TGTGCCAGCAGCCCTATGACATGGAACACTGAAGCTTTCTTT. This translates into CASSPMTWNTEAFF.

This chain connects TRBV18 to TRBJ2-3; either TRBD1 or TRBD2 may supply D (5 bases each). V shed 0 bases and J shed 2 bases, with 18 bases lying between them. This CDR3 spans 18 amino acids. Germline assignment: CDR1 KGHSH and CDR2 LQKENI. CDR3 DNA sequence: TGTGCCAGCTCACCACCGGGGGAGCTTGTCACCCCCACAGATACGCAGTATTTT. Translating it yields CASSPPGELVTPTDTQYF.

V usage is TRBV6-1 and J usage is TRBJ1-2; D might be TRBD1 (5 bases). Germline-derived CDR1 and CDR2 are MNHNS and SASEGT. The CDR3 length is 17 residues. Between the trimmed V and J ends, which lost 3 bases and 1 base, there was a span of 18 bases. The CDR3 region has the DNA TGTGCCAGCAGTGAGAGGGCTTCTTTGGGGGGTAACTATGGCTACACCTTC. Translation: CASSERASLGGNYGYTF.

The chain combines TRBV4-2 with TRBJ1-6; possible D gene TRBD1, 5 bases. The germline V and J ends were trimmed by 0 bases and 9 bases, with 15 bases remaining between them. Germline lookup yields CDR1 LGHNA and CDR2 YNFKEQ. The CDR3 spans 16 residues. The CDR3 protein is CASSQEVLGGGSPLHF. The CDR3 bases are TGTGCCAGCAGCCAAGAAGTATTGGGTGGGGGTTCACCCCTCCACTTT.

The rearrangement uses TRBV6-1 and TRBJ2-7; D possibly corresponds to TRBD2 (6 bases). Germline-derived CDR1 and CDR2 are MNHNS and SASEGT. V dropped 3 bases and J dropped 5 bases, with 23 bases sitting between them. The CDR3 has 17 amino acids. The CDR3 loop is CASSDLLLSWGVDEQYF. The CDR3 DNA is TGTGCCAGCAGTGACCTTCTACTGAGCTGGGGGGTCGACGAGCAGTACTTC.